The 15 T cell receptor beta chains below come from one sample, sequenced in a study of blood T cell repertoires in COVID-19. Measured with immunoSEQ multiplex PCR; TCRdb has only the in-frame clones, and not every one. The sample shows under 150,000 clones, approximately 85% of them seen only once. Sequencing was carried out using peripheral blood. These receptors all stem from a woman aged 55-75 years with COVID-19, enrolled during active disease.

The chain joins TRBV7-6 to TRBJ2-3; 9 nucleotides match TRBD2. The J segment lost 7 bases and the V segment lost 4 bases, leaving 15 bases of the junction unmatched. Per the germline V gene, CDR1 is SGHVS and CDR2 is FNYEAQ. The CDR3 runs to 17 residues. The DNA of the CDR3 is TGTGCCAGCAGCTCCCTTTTGGGGCGGGGGGGCCCATATACGCAGTATTTT. Translated, it gives CASSSLLGRGGPYTQYF.

V and J are TRBV14 and TRBJ1-2; 10 bases line up with TRBD1. The germline gives CDR1 SGHDN, CDR2 FVKESK. V was pared by 1 base and J by 4 bases, with 12 bases of the junction left unmatched. CDR3 length: 18 amino acids. Here the CDR3 reads CASSQGEFGQGGAYGYTF. DNA for the CDR3: TGTGCCAGCAGCCAAGGGGAGTTCGGACAGGGGGGGGCCTATGGCTACACCTTC.

The chain carries TRBV2 and TRBJ1-2, with TRBD1 matching 7 bases. J gave up 0 bases and V 6 bases, and 4 bases lay outside the gene matches. Germline V gene sequence: CDR1 SNHLY, CDR2 FYNNEI. CDR3 length: 14 residues. The CDR3 sequence is CASSLQGTNYGYTF. The CDR3 bases are TGTGCCAGCAGCCTACAGGGGACTAACTATGGCTACACCTTC.

The CDR3 here is CASSPDRGGNQPQHF. CDR3 sequence (DNA): TGTGCCAGCAGCCCGGACAGGGGTGGCAATCAGCCCCAGCATTTT. This rearrangement joins TRBV7-8 to TRBJ1-5, with 9 positions matching TRBD1. This CDR3 comprises 15 residues. J was trimmed by 2 bases and V by 5 bases; bases with no gene match: 4. Germline loops: CDR1 SGHVS, CDR2 FQNEAQ. Based on the CDR3 plus reference TRBV7-8 and TRBJ1-5, the full variable domain is GAGVSQSPRYKVAKRGQDVALRCDPISGHVSLFWYQQALGQGPEFLTYFQNEAQLDKSGLPSDRFFAERPEGSVSTLKIQRTQQEDSAVYLCASSPDRGGNQPQHFGDGTRLSIL.

Comment on this clone: The sample has other DNA sequences that encode this CDR3 too. The rearrangement joins TRBV6-5 to TRBJ2-3; D not resolved. V was cut by 7 bases and J by 2 bases, with 10 bases left in between. The CDR3 is made up of 13 amino acids. Germline V gives CDR1 MNHEY, CDR2 SVGAGI. In DNA form, the CDR3 reads TGTGCCAGCACCAGGTCCCCCACAGATACGCAGTATTTT. This codes for CASTRSPTDTQYF.

About this clone itself: Distinct nucleotide sequences in the sample also encode this CDR3. The rearrangement links TRBV18 to TRBJ2-1; D unclear. This CDR3 comprises 14 residues. The germline V gene has CDR1 KGHSH and CDR2 LQKENI. Trimming took 3 bases from V and 6 from J, leaving 12 bases between them. The CDR3 bases are TGTGCCAGCTCACCCAGTGGTGGTCCCAATGAGCAGTTCTTC. The encoded protein is CASSPSGGPNEQFF.

J is TRBJ2-7 and V is TRBV9, with a possible D match to TRBD1 (6 bases). The CDR3 consists of 15 residues. Per germline, CDR1 SGDLS and CDR2 YYNGEE. V was shortened by 4 bases and J by 2 bases, with 16 bases between the two germline ends. The CDR3 here is CASSPQQGPTYEQYF. In nucleotides, the CDR3 is TGTGCCAGCAGCCCGCAACAGGGACCGACCTACGAGCAGTACTTC.

The rearrangement links TRBV28 to TRBJ1-4, with TRBD1 matching 7 bases. CDR3 length: 15 residues. Germline lookup yields CDR1 MDHEN and CDR2 SYDVKM. Unmatched junction bases numbered 10, after V lost 5 bases and J lost 7 bases. The CDR3: CASSPDRVSAEKLFF. The DNA for the CDR3 is TGTGCCAGCAGTCCCGACAGGGTATCGGCTGAAAAACTGTTTTTT.

V gene TRBV6-6 combines with J gene TRBJ1-4, with D perhaps matching TRBD1 (5 bases). The CDR3 runs to 15 residues. V was clipped by 6 bases and J by 8 bases, with 19 bases between them. CDR1 MNHNY and CDR2 SVGAGI come from the germline V gene (reference sequence). In DNA form, the CDR3 reads TGTGCCAGCAGATCGCCTACAGGTTTACTCGAAAAACTGTTTTTT. Its protein product is CASRSPTGLLEKLFF.

This chain joins TRBV19 and TRBJ2-7; tentative D call: TRBD1 (7 bases). Deletions cut 2 bases from V and 3 bases from J, with 14 bases between. CDR3 length equals 15 residues. The germline CDR1 and CDR2 sequences are LNHDA and SQIVND (reference sequence). Here the CDR3 reads CASSILQGEDYEQYF. As DNA, the CDR3 is TGTGCCAGTAGTATACTCCAGGGGGAGGACTACGAGCAGTACTTC.

Comment on this clone: The sample has other DNA sequences that encode this CDR3 too. The chain joins TRBV7-8 to TRBJ2-3; the D gene is possibly TRBD2 (6 bases). The CDR3 extends over 16 amino acids. V was shortened by 1 base and J by 2 bases, with 13 bases between the two germline ends. CDR1 SGHVS and CDR2 FQNEAQ come from the germline V gene. This chain's CDR3 is CASSLVSGGDTDTQYF. In nucleotides, the CDR3 is TGTGCCAGCAGCTTAGTTAGCGGCGGGGACACAGATACGCAGTATTTT.

The chain uses TRBV7-3 and TRBJ1-1; a weak D match, TRBD1 (6 bases). V was trimmed by 5 bases and J by 6 bases, leaving 16 bases between them. CDR1 and CDR2 from the germline V gene are SGHTA and FQGTGA. The CDR3 consists of 14 residues. CDR3 DNA: TGTGCCAGCAGCGCTCAACAGGGTGCCCCTGAAGCTTTCTTT. It yields the protein CASSAQQGAPEAFF.

This chain links TRBV3-1 (or the pseudogene TRBV3-2) with TRBJ1-6; possibly TRBD1 for D (6 bases). V lost 4 bases, J lost 6 bases, and 16 bases lay in between. The CDR3 spans 16 residues. CDR1 LGHDT and CDR2 YNNKEL come from the germline V gene (reference sequence). The CDR3 protein is CASSPPPDSFNSPLHF. In DNA, the CDR3 is TGTGCCAGCAGCCCACCACCGGACAGCTTTAATTCACCCCTCCACTTT.

The sample holds one count of this clone. This chain connects TRBV3-1 (or the pseudogene TRBV3-2) to TRBJ2-3; 11 bases align to TRBD2. V was clipped by 0 bases and J by 6 bases; unmatched bases: 8. The V gene's germline CDR1 is LGHDT and CDR2 YNNKEL (reference sequence). The length of the CDR3 is 17 residues. The CDR3 bases are TGTGCCAGCAGCCAAGAGGTTAGCGGGGGGGCCTCGGATACGCAGTATTTT. Amino acids: CASSQEVSGGASDTQYF.

V and J are TRBV7-9 and TRBJ2-1; 7 bases line up with TRBD1. Trimming removed 5 bases from V and 7 bases from J; junction bases left unmatched: 11. The CDR3 consists of 15 residues. The V gene's germline CDR1 is SEHNR and CDR2 FQNEAQ (reference sequence). This chain's CDR3 is CASSASVGQRNEQFF. The CDR3 nucleotides read TGTGCCAGCAGCGCCAGCGTGGGACAGAGGAATGAGCAGTTCTTC.